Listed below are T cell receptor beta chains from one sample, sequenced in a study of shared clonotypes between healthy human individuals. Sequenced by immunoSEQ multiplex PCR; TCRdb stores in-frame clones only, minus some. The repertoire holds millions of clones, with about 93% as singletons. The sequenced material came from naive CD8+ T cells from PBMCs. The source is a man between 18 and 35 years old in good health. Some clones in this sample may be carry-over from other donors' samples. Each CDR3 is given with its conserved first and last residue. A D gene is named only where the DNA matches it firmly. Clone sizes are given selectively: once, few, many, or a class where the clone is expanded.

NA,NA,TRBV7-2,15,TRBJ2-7,CASSLASDRSSEQYF,TGTGCCAGCAGCTTAGCGTCCGACAGGTCCAGCGAGCAGTACTTC
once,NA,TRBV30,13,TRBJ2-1,CAWMGGAYNEQFF,TGTGCCTGGATGGGCGGGGCTTACAATGAGCAGTTCTTC
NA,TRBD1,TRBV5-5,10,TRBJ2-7,CASSGTGEYF,TGTGCCAGCAGCGGGACAGGGGAGTACTTC
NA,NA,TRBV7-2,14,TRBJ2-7,CASSAPRGFYEQYF,TGTGCCAGCAGCGCCCCCCGGGGCTTCTACGAGCAGTACTTC
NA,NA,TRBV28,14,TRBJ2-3,CASSLARNTDTQYF,TGTGCCAGCAGTTTAGCCAGAAACACAGATACGCAGTATTTT
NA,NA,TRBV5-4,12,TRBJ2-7,CASSSLPSEQYF,TGTGCCAGCAGCTCATTGCCCTCCGAGCAGTACTTC
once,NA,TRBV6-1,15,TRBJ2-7,CASSESRARVYEQYF,TGTGCCAGCAGTGAATCTAGGGCCAGAGTCTACGAGCAGTACTTC
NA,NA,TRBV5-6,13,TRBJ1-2,CASSLAGGHGYTF,TGTGCCAGCAGCTTGGCCGGGGGACATGGCTACACCTTC
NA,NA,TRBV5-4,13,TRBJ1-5,CASSSHPNQPQHF,TGTGCCAGCAGCTCGCATCCCAATCAGCCCCAGCATTTT
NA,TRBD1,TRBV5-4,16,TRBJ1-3,CASSTETTGGKDTIYF,TGTGCCAGCAGCACGGAAACGACAGGGGGTAAGGACACCATATATTTT
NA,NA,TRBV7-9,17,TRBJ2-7,CASSRTSGDSHYYEQYF,TGTGCCAGCAGCCGAACATCGGGAGACAGCCACTACTACGAGCAGTACTTC
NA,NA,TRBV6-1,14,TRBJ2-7,CASSERGVGYEQYF,TGTGCCAGCAGTGAAAGGGGTGTCGGCTACGAGCAGTACTTC
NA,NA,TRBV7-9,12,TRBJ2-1,CASSLGDNEQFF,TGTGCCAGCAGCTTAGGGGACAATGAGCAGTTCTTC
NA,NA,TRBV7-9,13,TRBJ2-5,CASSLHIKETQYF,TGTGCCAGCAGCTTACACATTAAAGAGACCCAGTACTTC
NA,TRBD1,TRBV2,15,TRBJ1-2,CASSVLGDRVYGYTF,TGTGCCAGCAGTGTTTTAGGTGACAGGGTCTATGGCTACACCTTC
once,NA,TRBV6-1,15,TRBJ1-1,CASSSLGTENTEAFF,TGTGCCAGCAGTTCGCTTGGAACGGAGAACACTGAAGCTTTCTTT
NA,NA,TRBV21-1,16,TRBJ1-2,CASSRSPGIHNHGYTF,TGTGCCAGCAGCCGATCCCCCGGAATACATAACCATGGCTACACCTTC
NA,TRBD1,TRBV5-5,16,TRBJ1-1,CASSLVGQGPNTEAFF,TGTGCCAGCAGCTTGGTCGGACAGGGACCGAACACTGAAGCTTTCTTT
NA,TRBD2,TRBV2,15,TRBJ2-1,CASTPGLAGLNEQFF,TGTGCCAGCACCCCGGGACTAGCGGGACTCAATGAGCAGTTCTTC
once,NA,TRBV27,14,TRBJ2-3,CASSFLGSADTQYF,TGTGCCAGCAGTTTTCTCGGGTCTGCAGATACGCAGTATTTT
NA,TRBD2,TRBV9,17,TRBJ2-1,CASSGPSEGGHVNEQFF,TGTGCCAGCAGCGGACCCAGTGAGGGAGGGCACGTGAATGAGCAGTTCTTC
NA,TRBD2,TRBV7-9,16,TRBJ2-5,CASSLQGLAGQETQYF,TGTGCCAGCAGCTTACAGGGACTAGCGGGACAGGAGACCCAGTACTTC
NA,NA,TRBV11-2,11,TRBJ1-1,CASAGGTEAFF,TGTGCCAGCGCAGGTGGCACTGAAGCTTTCTTT